The rows below give T cell receptor beta chains drawn from one sample of a study of CD8+ T cells in alopecia areata. Profiled with immunoSEQ multiplex PCR; TCRdb holds only in-frame clones, not every one. In the table there are 140,000 to 150,000 clones, less than 65% of which are singletons. Sequencing was performed on CD8+ T cells sorted from blood. The origin of the receptors is a human donor in good health. Each CDR3 is given with its conserved first and last residue. D genes are given only for firm matches. Clone size appears in some rows only: once, few, many, or a class for an expanded clone.

>.|TRBJ2-1|.|TRBV7-2
TGTGCCAGCAGCTCCGCCTGGAATGAGCAGTTCTTC
CASSSAWNEQFF
>TRBD2|TRBJ2-1|.|TRBV6-5
TGTGCCAGCAGGTGGGGACTAGCGGAATACAATGAGCAGTTCTTC
CASRWGLAEYNEQFF
>TRBD1|TRBJ2-7|.|TRBV29-1
TGCAGCGTTGAGTATCGGACAGGGTCCTACGAGCAGTACTTC
CSVEYRTGSYEQYF
>.|TRBJ2-2|few|TRBV19
TGTGCCAGTAGTATTACGGGGGCTGGGACCGGGGAGCTGTTTTTT
CASSITGAGTGELFF
>.|TRBJ2-6|once|TRBV4-1
TGCGCCAGCAGCCAAGTTCCTGGGGCCAACGTCCTGACTTTC
CASSQVPGANVLTF
>TRBD2|TRBJ2-1|.|TRBV6-6
TGTGCCAGCACCCCGGGACTAGGGTTCAATGAGCAGTTCTTC
CASTPGLGFNEQFF
>.|TRBJ2-1|.|TRBV9
TGTGCCAGCAGCCCAGGGGTTGGGGGCTCGAATGAGCAGTTCTTC
CASSPGVGGSNEQFF
>.|TRBJ2-6|.|TRBV7-9
TGTGCCAGCAGGTCGGGGTCTTCTGGGGCCAACGTCCTGACTTTC
CASRSGSSGANVLTF
>TRBD1|TRBJ2-1|.|TRBV29-1
TGCAGCGTTGAAGCGGGCCCGGGACAGGGGTTTATCTACAATGAGCAGTTCTTC
CSVEAGPGQGFIYNEQFF
>.|TRBJ2-5|.|TRBV7-9
TGTGCCAGCAGCCCCGTTTCGGCCCAAGAGACCCAGTACTTC
CASSPVSAQETQYF
>.|TRBJ2-5|.|TRBV7-2
TGTGCCAGCAGCTTATCCCTATACGACCAGTACTTC
CASSLSLYDQYF
>TRBD2|TRBJ2-3|few|TRBV9
TGTGCCAGCAGCGCCTACACTAGCGGGAGGGCCCCCGATACGCAGTATTTT
CASSAYTSGRAPDTQYF
>.|TRBJ2-7|.|TRBV4-1
TGCGCCAGCAGCCGCAAGGTTGGTCCCCAAGTAGTCTACGAGCAGTACTTC
CASSRKVGPQVVYEQYF
>.|TRBJ2-1|.|TRBV19
TGTGCCAGTAGTATCGGACTCCGGAATGAGCAGTTCTTC
CASSIGLRNEQFF
>.|TRBJ2-7|few|TRBV5-4
TGTGCCAGCAGTTACTCCGGGCCCCCCCACGAGCAGTACTTC
CASSYSGPPHEQYF
>.|TRBJ2-2|.|TRBV29-1
TGCAGCGTTGAAGATACAAACACCGGGGAGCTGTTTTTT
CSVEDTNTGELFF
>.|TRBJ2-7|few|TRBV11-2
TGTGCCAGCAGCTTAGGCCGGAGCGGCGAGCAGTACTTC
CASSLGRSGEQYF
>TRBD2|TRBJ2-7|.|TRBV7-9
TGTGCCAGCAGCTCAGGCGGGAGAACCTACGAGCAGTACTTC
CASSSGGRTYEQYF
>.|TRBJ2-7|.|TRBV7-9
TGTGCCAGCAGCCCGGATGGCGCCTACGAGCAGTACTTC
CASSPDGAYEQYF
>TRBD1|TRBJ2-2|few|TRBV18
TGTGCCAGCTCACCACGGACAGGGGAAACCGGGGAGCTGTTTTTT
CASSPRTGETGELFF
>TRBD1|TRBJ1-1|.|TRBV5-6
TGTGCCAGCAGCTTGACAGGGGGCGGTCGAGAAGCTTTCTTT
CASSLTGGGREAFF
>.|TRBJ2-2|.|TRBV7-9
TGTGCCAGCAGCGATAACGCCGGGATTCTCCCCGCACACGGGGAGCTGTTTTTT
CASSDNAGILPAHGELFF
>.|TRBJ2-1|.|TRBV2
TGTGCCAGCAGTGGGGGGCAGGCTCTCTCCTACGGTGAGCAGTTCTTC
CASSGGQALSYGEQFF
>.|TRBJ1-1|few|TRBV29-1
TGCAGCGTTGTGGCCCTCGGGCCCGGCGGGGCAGAAGCTTTCTTT
CSVVALGPGGAEAFF
>.|TRBJ2-2|.|TRBV11-3
TGTGCCAGCAGCTTACGGCAGATAAACACCGGGGAGCTGTTTTTT
CASSLRQINTGELFF
>TRBD2|TRBJ2-1|.|TRBV7-9
TGTGCCAGCAGCGCTTATCTAGCTAGCGGGAGTAACAATGAGCAGTTCTTC
CASSAYLASGSNNEQFF
>.|TRBJ2-5|.|TRBV27
TGTGCCAGCAGTTTCGCAGGGGAGGAGACCCAGTACTTC
CASSFAGEETQYF
>.|TRBJ2-7|.|TRBV29-1
TGCAGCGTTGAAGGCGTCGAGGGCGCAAGCTCCTACGAGCAGTACTTC
CSVEGVEGASSYEQYF
>TRBD2|TRBJ2-1|few|TRBV14
TGTGCCAGCAGCCAGGGACTATACAATGAGCAGTTCTTC
CASSQGLYNEQFF
>TRBD1|TRBJ1-2|.|TRBV29-1
TGCAGCGTTCCCCTCCCCGGGACAGACTATGGCTACACCTTC
CSVPLPGTDYGYTF
>.|TRBJ1-5|.|TRBV28
TGTGCCAGCAGTTTAAGCGGCTACAATCAGCCCCAGCATTTT
CASSLSGYNQPQHF
>.|TRBJ2-7|.|TRBV4-1
TGCGCCAGCAGACACCCCAACTACGAGGAGCAGTACTTC
CASRHPNYEEQYF
>.|TRBJ2-1|once|TRBV15
TGTGCCACCAGCAGACAGGAGGGGGCCATGACTAGCCCGAATCGGTTCTTC
CATSRQEGAMTSPNRFF
>.|TRBJ2-1|few|TRBV29-1
TGCAGCGTACCAACGGGGGAACTCGTACATGAGCAGTTCTTC
CSVPTGELVHEQFF
>.|TRBJ2-1|.|TRBV9
TGTGCCAGCAGCGTTGCTTCGCGTAACAATGAGCAGTTCTTC
CASSVASRNNEQFF
>.|TRBJ2-1|.|TRBV29-1
TGCAGCGTTGAAGAGTCTGGTGATGAGCAGTTCTTC
CSVEESGDEQFF
>.|TRBJ2-5|.|TRBV7-8
TGTGCCAGCAGCTACAACGGGCAAGAGACCCAGTACTTC
CASSYNGQETQYF